The 18 T cell receptor beta chains below come from one sample, sequenced in a study of blood T cell repertoires in COVID-19. The method was immunoSEQ multiplex PCR; TCRdb's version includes in-frame clones alone and lacks a portion of them. This table holds about 200,000 clones, roughly 76% found once. The sequencing input was peripheral blood. The receptors shown here come from a human donor in a cohort sampled during active COVID-19.

V and J are TRBV2 and TRBJ1-1, with D perhaps TRBD1 (5 bases). The V gene's germline CDR1 is SNHLY and CDR2 FYNNEI. This CDR3 is 12 amino acids long. V was cut by 3 bases and J by 9 bases, with 11 bases left in between. The chain's CDR3 is CASSETVDKAFF. The DNA of the CDR3 is TGTGCCAGCAGTGAGACAGTTGACAAAGCTTTCTTT.

This rearrangement joins TRBV7-9 to TRBJ2-3; 13 nucleotides match TRBD2. CDR1 SEHNR and CDR2 FQNEAQ come from the germline V gene (reference sequence). The V and J ends lost 5 bases and 2 bases, in that order; junction bases with no gene match: 4. The CDR3 loop spans 16 amino acids. The CDR3 loop reads CASSKGLAGYTDTQYF. CDR3 coding DNA: TGTGCCAGCAGCAAGGGACTAGCGGGGTACACAGATACGCAGTATTTT.

This clone was seen a handful of times. The rearrangement joins TRBV10-3 to TRBJ1-1; D remains ambiguous. The CDR3 runs to 11 residues. Germline V gene sequence: CDR1 ENHRY, CDR2 SYGVKD. V was shortened by 2 bases and J by 7 bases, with 5 bases between the two germline ends. CDR3 amino acids: CAISEGHEAFF. CDR3 nucleotides: TGTGCCATCAGTGAGGGGCATGAAGCTTTCTTT.

The chain links TRBV9 to TRBJ2-1; the D gene is possibly TRBD2 (6 bases). Germline assignment: CDR1 SGDLS and CDR2 YYNGEE. The CDR3 has 16 amino acids. The V gene lost 0 bases and the J gene lost 6 bases, with 16 bases spanning the gap. The CDR3 bases are TGTGCCAGCAGCGTAGAAGGGGCGGGAAAAGGCAATGAGCAGTTCTTC. Translated: CASSVEGAGKGNEQFF.

The chain combines TRBV27 with TRBJ2-7, with D possibly being TRBD2 (5 bases). Germline CDR1 and CDR2: MNHEY and SMNVEV (reference sequence). The CDR3 sequence is 15 residues long. Trimming shortened V by 3 bases and J by 3 bases, and 15 bases separated the two germline ends. The CDR3 bases are TGTGCCAGCAGTTTGATGGAGCGGATTAACTACGAGCAGTACTTC. It codes for CASSLMERINYEQYF.

V usage is TRBV10-3 and J usage is TRBJ1-5, with D tentatively TRBD1 (6 bases). Per germline, CDR1 ENHRY and CDR2 SYGVKD. This CDR3 is 13 amino acids long. V was trimmed by 11 bases and J by 5 bases, leaving 16 bases between them. The CDR3 spells CAAAGAQDQPQHF. The DNA for the CDR3 is TGTGCCGCAGCAGGGGCCCAGGATCAGCCCCAGCATTTT.

The chain links TRBV18 to TRBJ1-1; no definite D call. Germline V gene sequence: CDR1 KGHSH, CDR2 LQKENI. CDR3 length: 15 residues. V lost 3 bases, J lost 5 bases, and 16 bases lay in between. The DNA of the CDR3 is TGTGCCAGCTCACCTATCAAAACCGGGAAAACTGAAGCTTTCTTT. Protein: CASSPIKTGKTEAFF.

The chain uses TRBV9 and TRBJ2-7; 11 bases are a match to TRBD2. The CDR3 spans 15 residues. J lost 2 bases, V lost 0 bases, and 1 base had no gene match. Germline CDR1 reads SGDLS; CDR2 reads YYNGEE. The CDR3 protein is CASSVDSGRAYEQYF. As DNA, the CDR3 is TGTGCCAGCAGCGTAGATAGCGGGAGGGCCTACGAGCAGTACTTC.

The chain combines TRBV18 with TRBJ2-7, with D perhaps matching TRBD1 (6 bases). The V end was cut by 5 bases, the J end by 2 bases, with 13 bases between. Germline V gene data show CDR1 as KGHSH and CDR2 as LQKENI. The CDR3 totals 14 residues. CDR3: CASSSMTGTYEQYF. In DNA form, the CDR3 reads TGTGCCAGCTCATCGATGACAGGCACCTACGAGCAGTACTTC.

The rearrangement links TRBV3-1 (or the pseudogene TRBV3-2) to TRBJ2-7; 11 bases line up with TRBD2. The CDR3 totals 15 residues. CDR1 is LGHDT, CDR2 YNNKEL, per germline (reference sequence). V lost 1 base to trimming and J lost 11 bases; unmatched junction nucleotides: 10. Here the CDR3 reads CASSQGLAGGPSEYF. For the CDR3, the DNA is TGTGCCAGCAGCCAAGGTCTAGCGGGAGGACCTAGCGAGTACTTC.

V gene TRBV28 combines with J gene TRBJ1-5, with 8 bases that match TRBD1. This CDR3 has 17 residues. CDR1 and CDR2 from the germline V gene are MDHEN and SYDVKM. Losses at the gene ends were 2 bases for V and 2 bases for J; bases not matched to a gene: 8. CDR3 DNA: TGTGCCAGCAGTTTAGGCCCAGGGGGCGCGGGCAATCAGCCCCAGCATTTT. This encodes CASSLGPGGAGNQPQHF.

This chain links TRBV6-2 or TRBV6-3 with TRBJ2-7; 8 bases line up with TRBD2. The ends lost 2 bases at V and 6 bases at J; junction bases unmatched: 9. The CDR3 is made up of 15 amino acids. Germline lookup yields CDR1 MNHEY and CDR2 SVGEGT. The CDR3 protein is CASSYLAGLLPEQYF. In DNA, the CDR3 is TGTGCCAGCAGTTACCTAGCGGGCCTTCTACCCGAGCAGTACTTC.

The chain combines TRBV21-1 with TRBJ2-7; TRBD1 is the table's D call and was not checked against the DNA. TRBV21-1 is a listed pseudogene. The CDR3 runs to 11 residues. The CDR3 region is CASRQGYEQYF. Written as DNA, the CDR3 is TGTGCCAGCAGGCAGGGATACGAGCAGTACTTC.

The chain employs TRBV28 and TRBJ1-5, with D hard to call. Germline CDR1 and CDR2: MDHEN and SYDVKM. Trimming stripped 2 bases from V and 6 bases from J, with 8 bases between. The CDR3 covers 13 residues. Here the CDR3 DNA reads TGTGCCAGCAGTTTACACTTCGGTCAGCCCCAGCATTTT. This gives the protein CASSLHFGQPQHF.

The chain combines TRBV7-2 with TRBJ2-1; perhaps TRBD2 as D (6 bases). The V gene's germline CDR1 is SGHTA and CDR2 FQGNSA. The CDR3 spans 14 residues. V was trimmed by 1 base and J by 4 bases, leaving 8 bases between them. The DNA for the CDR3 is TGTGCCAGCAGCTTAGGAGGGACTTACAATGAGCAGTTCTTC. Encoded protein: CASSLGGTYNEQFF.

Here the CDR3 DNA reads TGTGCCAGCAGTGCCGACAGGGGTTCCTACAATGAGCAGTTCTTC. Amino acid sequence: CASSADRGSYNEQFF. This chain links TRBV6-4 with TRBJ2-1; 8 bases map to TRBD1. The V segment lost 4 bases and the J segment 1 base; nucleotides outside the gene matches: 3. The CDR3 is made up of 15 amino acids. Germline V gene lookup returns CDR1 MRHNA and CDR2 SNTAGT.

The V call is TRBV28, the J call TRBJ1-5, with 9 bases aligning to TRBD1. From germline, CDR1 is MDHEN and CDR2 SYDVKM. This CDR3 contains 16 residues. V shed 3 bases and J 5 bases; nucleotides not matched to a gene: 8. The CDR3 sequence is CASSFRTGVRDQPQHF. Written as DNA, the CDR3 is TGTGCCAGCAGTTTCCGGACAGGGGTGCGAGATCAGCCCCAGCATTTT.

This clone was counted a single time. The V and J genes are TRBV27 and TRBJ2-7; a possible D gene is TRBD1 (6 bases). Germline V gives CDR1 MNHEY, CDR2 SMNVEV (reference sequence). V lost 2 bases and J lost 2, with 13 bases in between. This CDR3 spans 15 amino acids. Written as DNA, the CDR3 is TGTGCCAGCAGTTTAGAAACGCAGGGGACCTACGAGCAGTACTTC. Its protein product is CASSLETQGTYEQYF.